Listed below are T cell receptor beta chains from one sample, sequenced in a study of T cell responses to AZD1222 COVID-19 vaccine. The assay was immunoSEQ multiplex PCR, and TCRdb's table has in-frame clones only and misses some. The sample carries more than 150,000 clones, about nine tenths recorded once. The material sequenced was peripheral blood, taken on day 0 of AZD1222 vaccination. The receptors stem from an adult in good health. CDR3s include the opening cysteine and the closing phenylalanine or tryptophan. A D gene is named only where the DNA matches it firmly. Only some rows state a clone size, as once, few, many or a class for expanded clones.

J: TRBJ2-2; V: TRBV6-5; D: -; size: -; DNA: TGTGCCAGCACTCCTCCGATCGGGGAGCTGTTTTTT; CDR3: CASTPPIGELFF
J: TRBJ2-7; V: TRBV11-2; D: TRBD2; size: -; DNA: TGTGCCAGCAGGGTAACTAGCGGGGTCTACGAGCAGTACTTC; CDR3: CASRVTSGVYEQYF
J: TRBJ2-7; V: TRBV9; D: -; size: -; DNA: TGTGCCAGTGGTGGGCAGGCCGACGAGCAGTACTTC; CDR3: CASGGQADEQYF
J: TRBJ1-4; V: TRBV9; D: -; size: -; DNA: TGTGCCAGCAGCACCCAACTGGGGGGGGCAGGAGAAAAACTGTTTTTT; CDR3: CASSTQLGGAGEKLFF
J: TRBJ2-7; V: TRBV21-1; D: -; size: once; DNA: TGTGCCAGCAGCAAAACCACAGGGGGGAGCTCCTACGAGCAGTACTTC; CDR3: CASSKTTGGSSYEQYF
J: TRBJ2-7; V: TRBV27; D: TRBD1; size: -; DNA: TGTGCCAGCGGACAGGGTCTAGCCTACGAGCAGTACTTC; CDR3: CASGQGLAYEQYF
J: TRBJ1-5; V: TRBV9; D: -; size: -; DNA: TGTGCCAGCAGCGTAGGTTCGGGGGCGGATCAGCCCCAGCATTTT; CDR3: CASSVGSGADQPQHF
J: TRBJ2-7; V: TRBV29-1; D: -; size: -; DNA: TGCAGCGTCAGAGACAGCTACGAGCAGTACTTC; CDR3: CSVRDSYEQYF
J: TRBJ1-1; V: TRBV9; D: TRBD1; size: once; DNA: TGTGCCAGCAGCGTCACAGGGGCGAACACTGAAGCTTTCTTT; CDR3: CASSVTGANTEAFF
J: TRBJ1-5; V: TRBV14; D: -; size: -; DNA: TGTGCCAGCAGCATGAACCTAGATCAGCCCCAGCATTTT; CDR3: CASSMNLDQPQHF
J: TRBJ2-5; V: TRBV10-3; D: TRBD1; size: -; DNA: TGTGCCATCAGTGAGTCTGGCAGGGGGCGAGGAGAGACCCAGTACTTC; CDR3: CAISESGRGRGETQYF
J: TRBJ1-4; V: TRBV18; D: TRBD1; size: -; DNA: TGTGCCAGCTCCCCCGGACAGGAAACTAATGAAAAACTGTTTTTT; CDR3: CASSPGQETNEKLFF
J: TRBJ1-5; V: TRBV10-3; D: TRBD1; size: -; DNA: TGTGCCATCAGTGGGGGGACAGACCAGCCCCAGCATTTT; CDR3: CAISGGTDQPQHF
J: TRBJ1-4; V: TRBV9; D: -; size: many; DNA: TGTGCCAGCAGCGCGACGACAGCAACAAATGAAAAACTGTTTTTT; CDR3: CASSATTATNEKLFF
J: TRBJ2-5; V: TRBV14; D: -; size: -; DNA: TGTGCCAGCAGCCTTAACCTCCCGGGCCCTCGGGCGGAGACCCAGTACTTC; CDR3: CASSLNLPGPRAETQYF
J: TRBJ1-5; V: TRBV27; D: -; size: -; DNA: TGTGCCAGCAGGGGGTTTGTAGGCAATCAGCCCCAGCATTTT; CDR3: CASRGFVGNQPQHF
J: TRBJ1-5; V: TRBV11-2; D: -; size: once; DNA: TGTGCCAGCAGCTTAGAGTACAGCTCTAATCAGCCCCAGCATTTT; CDR3: CASSLEYSSNQPQHF
J: TRBJ1-2; V: TRBV5-6; D: TRBD1; size: -; DNA: TGTGCCAGCAGCTTGGATCAGGGGGCAAACGTGGGCTATGGCTACACCTTC; CDR3: CASSLDQGANVGYGYTF